Shown below are 8 T cell receptor beta chains from a single sample sequenced in a study of beta chain features in type 1 diabetes. Expressed TCRB transcripts got sequenced, as all isolated RNA was reverse transcribed. Profiled with immunoSEQ multiplex PCR; TCRdb holds only in-frame clones, not every one. The sample includes about 250,000 clones, roughly 15% of them seen just once. The source material was naive CD4+ T cells from blood. These TCRs come from a woman aged 40 to 49 in good health.

This clone was observed a handful of times. V is TRBV11-2 and J is TRBJ1-2; D remains ambiguous. V was cut by 3 bases and J by 1 base, with 18 bases left in between. The V gene's germline CDR1 is SGHAT and CDR2 FQNNGV. The CDR3 is made up of 17 amino acids. The CDR3 DNA follows: TGTGCCAGCAGCTTCCCCGAGGGCGCCAGGAGTAACTATGGCTACACCTTC. Translation gives CASSFPEGARSNYGYTF.

The CDR3 nucleotides read TGTGCCAGTAGTCTACCCGGGACAGGGTATTCCACTGAAGCTTTCTTT. Its translation: CASSLPGTGYSTEAFF. This chain uses TRBV19 with TRBJ1-1; 9 nucleotides align to TRBD1. CDR1 and CDR2 (germline): LNHDA, SQIVND (reference sequence). CDR3 size: 16 residues. V was pared by 5 bases and J by 4 bases, with 11 bases of the junction left unmatched.

V usage is TRBV5-4 and J usage is TRBJ2-2, with D hard to call. The CDR3 runs to 14 residues. The germline gives CDR1 SGHNT, CDR2 YYREEE (reference sequence). V lost 0 bases and J lost 6, with 9 bases in between. CDR3 bases: TGTGCCAGCAGCTTGGCAGGCGTTCCCGGGGAGCTGTTTTTT. This codes for CASSLAGVPGELFF.

This clone has only a few counts. This chain joins TRBV7-9 and TRBJ1-4, with 8 bases lining up with TRBD1. CDR3 length: 14 amino acids. V trimming: 5 bases; J trimming: 6 bases; junction bases outside the gene matches: 5. Germline CDR1 is SEHNR and CDR2 is FQNEAQ (reference sequence). Written as DNA, the CDR3 is TGTGCCAGCAGCCCTGACAGGGGAGATGAAAAACTGTTTTTT. Translation: CASSPDRGDEKLFF.

The chain recombines TRBV7-8 with TRBJ2-3; weak D call: TRBD2 (6 bases). Germline CDR1 is SGHVS and CDR2 is FQNEAQ. Deletions cut 5 bases from V and 6 bases from J, with 21 bases between. This CDR3 comprises 16 residues. The CDR3: CASSPSRREEEDTQYF. The CDR3, as DNA: TGTGCCAGCAGCCCCAGCAGGAGGGAAGAGGAGGATACGCAGTATTTT.

Points on this clone: The germline gene is not matched at one end of the junction; a read error may be the cause. The rearrangement uses TRBV12-5 and TRBJ2-7; 13 bases fit TRBD2. The CDR3 spans 16 residues. CDR1 is LGHNT and CDR2 is FRNRAP in the germline V gene. CDR3 sequence: CASGLVRSRLAGGREF. The DNA of the CDR3 is TGTGCTAGTGGTTTGGTACGATCAAGACTAGCGGGGGGCCGAGAGTTC.

The genes are TRBV5-1 and TRBJ2-5, with a tentative D call TRBD2 (6 bases). The length of the CDR3 is 14 residues. The germline V gene encodes CDR1 SGHRS and CDR2 YFSETQ. V dropped 2 bases and J dropped 5 bases, with 13 bases sitting between them. CDR3 region: CASSFGGAWETQYF. Here the CDR3 DNA reads TGCGCCAGCAGCTTTGGAGGGGCCTGGGAGACCCAGTACTTC.

About this clone: The same CDR3 is also encoded by other DNA sequences in this sample. The CDR3 bases are TGCGCCAGCAGCTTGGAAGGACAAGCGTACAATGAGCAGTTCTTC. Its protein product is CASSLEGQAYNEQFF. The chain is built from TRBV5-1 and TRBJ2-1; weak D call: TRBD1 (5 bases). Germline V lookup: CDR1 SGHRS, CDR2 YFSETQ. This CDR3 region has 15 residues. V lost 0 bases and J lost 4, with 11 bases in between.